The 29 T cell receptor beta chains reported below all come from one sample, sequenced in a study of blood T cell repertoires in COVID-19. This table comes from immunoSEQ multiplex PCR, and its TCRdb copy is limited to in-frame clones, with some not included. The sample contains roughly 92,000 clones, about nine tenths of which appear only once. Sequencing was carried out using peripheral blood. The receptors derive from a man in his forties or fifties with acute or convalescent COVID-19.

This clone has just one count. The chain has TRBV9 and TRBJ2-3, with D possibly TRBD1 on 5 matching bases. The CDR3 runs to 14 residues. The germline gives CDR1 SGDLS, CDR2 YYNGEE. Trimming removed 2 bases at V and 0 bases at J, with 7 bases between. The CDR3 bases are TGTGCCAGCAGCGTGCAGGGCAGCACAGATACGCAGTATTTT. This gives the protein CASSVQGSTDTQYF.

The CDR3 nucleotides read TGTGCCAGCAGCGGGACTGACTACTCCTACGAGCAGTACTTC. The encoded protein is CASSGTDYSYEQYF. V is TRBV9 and J is TRBJ2-7; tentatively, D is TRBD2 (5 bases). CDR3 length equals 14 residues. The ends were cut back, 3 bases at V and 0 bases at J, with 10 bases in the middle. Germline loops: CDR1 SGDLS, CDR2 YYNGEE.

This chain connects TRBV5-4 to TRBJ1-2; D unresolved. The CDR3 sequence is 15 residues long. Trimming removed 0 bases from V and 7 bases from J, with 16 bases in between. The germline V gene encodes CDR1 SGHNT and CDR2 YYREEE (reference sequence). Written as DNA, the CDR3 is TGTGCCAGCAGCTTGGTGGTCTCAGGAACAAGTGGCTACACCTTC. Translation: CASSLVVSGTSGYTF.

This clone was seen just once. This chain connects TRBV6-5 to TRBJ1-1; TRBD1 aligns across 7 bases. V dropped 6 bases and J dropped 2; count of bases not matched to a gene: 9. CDR3 length equals 15 residues. The germline V gene has CDR1 MNHEY and CDR2 SVGAGI. The chain's CDR3 is CASRADRTTNTEAFF. CDR3 bases: TGTGCCAGCAGGGCGGACAGGACAACTAACACTGAAGCTTTCTTT.

V and J are TRBV19 and TRBJ1-1, with D maybe TRBD1 (5 bases). V shed 3 bases and J shed 3 bases, with 11 bases lying between them. Germline V gives CDR1 LNHDA, CDR2 SQIVND (reference sequence). This CDR3 is 14 amino acids long. CDR3 loop: CASSMVRADTEAFF. CDR3 DNA sequence: TGTGCCAGTAGTATGGTCAGGGCCGACACTGAAGCTTTCTTT.

The CDR3 loop is CASSPRGGRVNTEAFF. As DNA, the CDR3 is TGTGCCAGCAGCCCGAGAGGGGGCAGAGTGAACACTGAAGCTTTCTTT. The V and J genes are TRBV3-1 (or the pseudogene TRBV3-2) and TRBJ1-1, with 7 bases lining up with TRBD1. CDR3 size: 16 residues. Trimming removed 4 bases from V and 0 bases from J; junction bases left unmatched: 8. Germline V gene data show CDR1 as LGHDT and CDR2 as YNNKEL (reference sequence).

The chain joins TRBV6-5 to TRBJ2-3; 10 bases are shared with TRBD1. The CDR3 runs 15 residues. Germline V lookup: CDR1 MNHEY, CDR2 SVGAGI. Germline trimming cut 0 bases from V and 6 bases from J; bases unmatched to any gene: 3. The CDR3 is CASSYSTGGGDTQYF. The CDR3 nucleotides read TGTGCCAGCAGTTACTCGACAGGGGGCGGCGATACGCAGTATTTT.

The chain joins TRBV3-1 (or the pseudogene TRBV3-2) to TRBJ2-1; D is unresolved. V lost 3 bases to trimming and J lost 9 bases, with 6 bases between them. Germline CDR1 reads LGHDT; CDR2 reads YNNKEL (reference sequence). CDR3 length: 11 amino acids. The chain's CDR3 is CASSQAGEQFF. CDR3 coding DNA: TGTGCCAGCAGCCAGGCTGGTGAGCAGTTCTTC.

The rearrangement links TRBV10-2 to TRBJ1-6; D is perhaps TRBD1 (6 bases). CDR1 is WSHSY, CDR2 SAAADI, per germline. This CDR3 region has 15 residues. V gave up 5 bases and J gave up 6 bases, with 14 bases separating them. The CDR3 reads CASSLLRTVNSPLHF. In DNA form, the CDR3 reads TGCGCCAGCAGTTTACTAAGGACAGTTAATTCACCCCTCCACTTT.

The chain is built from TRBV10-3 and TRBJ2-7, with 8 bases aligning to TRBD2. This CDR3 contains 14 residues. V trimming: 2 bases; J trimming: 4 bases; junction bases outside the gene matches: 4. Germline V gene data show CDR1 as ENHRY and CDR2 as SYGVKD. CDR3 coding DNA: TGTGCCATCAGTGAGAAAGCGGGAGCGTACGAGCAGTACTTC. This encodes CAISEKAGAYEQYF.

The V call is TRBV6-6, the J call TRBJ2-5; perhaps TRBD2 as D (7 bases). The CDR3 is made up of 14 amino acids. Looked up from germline, CDR1 is MNHNY and CDR2 is SVGAGI (reference sequence). Trimming left V 0 bases short and J 5 bases short, with 10 bases between. In DNA, the CDR3 is TGTGCCAGCAGTTACTCGGGAGGGGGTGAGACCCAGTACTTC. Its protein is CASSYSGGGETQYF.

The gene calls are TRBV4-3 and TRBJ1-1, with 9 bases fitting TRBD1. This CDR3 is 14 amino acids long. CDR1 and CDR2 (germline): LGHNA, YSLEER. V lost 1 base, J lost 4 bases, and 1 base stayed unmatched. The CDR3 spells CASSQGTGATEAFF. CDR3 nucleotide sequence: TGCGCCAGCAGCCAAGGGACAGGGGCCACTGAAGCTTTCTTT.

The chain links TRBV4-3 to TRBJ2-7; no firm D call. V lost 2 bases, J lost 4 bases, and 9 bases lay in between. The CDR3 runs 13 residues. CDR1 LGHNA and CDR2 YSLEER come from the germline V gene. The CDR3 nucleotides read TGCGCCAGCAGCCAATTCAGATCGTACGAGCAGTACTTC. This encodes CASSQFRSYEQYF.

The rearrangement links TRBV9 to TRBJ2-3; weak D call: TRBD2 (7 bases). V shed 6 bases and J shed 4 bases, with 21 bases lying between them. This CDR3 spans 16 amino acids. From germline, CDR1 is SGDLS and CDR2 YYNGEE. This CDR3 is CASTKGGGVPPDTQYF. Here the CDR3 DNA reads TGTGCCAGCACCAAAGGGGGGGGAGTCCCCCCAGATACGCAGTATTTT.

The genes are TRBV29-1 and TRBJ2-3, with D unresolved. Germline CDR1 is SQVTM and CDR2 is ANQGSEA. Trimming stripped 0 bases from V and 8 bases from J, with 18 bases between. CDR3 size: 15 residues. CDR3 residues: CSVEDFRLPSGTQYF. The CDR3 nucleotides read TGCAGCGTTGAAGATTTCCGCCTTCCCTCCGGTACGCAGTATTTT.

The chain carries TRBV6-2 or TRBV6-3 and TRBJ2-7; perhaps TRBD1 as D (6 bases). CDR1 MNHEY and CDR2 SVGEGT come from the germline V gene. With 2 bases removed from V and 1 base from J, the gap between germline ends came to 21 bases. CDR3 length: 18 amino acids. The CDR3 region has the DNA TGTGCCAGCAGTTACCCAACTGCCCGGACAGAGCGGTCCTACGAGCAGTACTTC. This codes for CASSYPTARTERSYEQYF.

This clone has only one observation. V gene TRBV7-6 combines with J gene TRBJ2-7; 15 bases align to TRBD2. The CDR3 loop spans 17 amino acids. Germline CDR1 is SGHVS and CDR2 is FNYEAQ. The junction had 7 bases not matched to a gene; V was cut back by 2 bases and J by 5 bases. CDR3 in DNA: TGTGCCAGCAGCTTACAAGGGGGACTAGCGGGAGGTAACGAGCAGTACTTC. Its protein is CASSLQGGLAGGNEQYF.

The genes are TRBV18 and TRBJ2-1, with 7 bases matching TRBD2. There are 16 residues in the CDR3. V was clipped by 0 bases and J by 3 bases; unmatched bases: 5. The germline V gene has CDR1 KGHSH and CDR2 LQKENI. The CDR3 sequence is CASSPPGGSNYNEQFF. In DNA form, the CDR3 reads TGTGCCAGCTCACCACCGGGCGGGAGTAACTACAATGAGCAGTTCTTC.

The chain has TRBV19 and TRBJ2-7; the match to TRBD1 covers 7 bases. CDR1 is LNHDA and CDR2 is SQIVND in the germline V gene (reference sequence). This CDR3 is 13 amino acids long. Trimming cost V 5 bases and J 11 bases; bases outside gene matches: 12. CDR3 sequence (DNA): TGTGCCAGTAGTGGTTCTAACACAGGGGAAAAGTACTTC. It yields the protein CASSGSNTGEKYF.

The chain couples TRBV10-2 to TRBJ1-5; D may be TRBD1 (5 bases). The CDR3 has 14 amino acids. Trimming shortened V by 6 bases and J by 3 bases, and 12 bases separated the two germline ends. Germline CDR1 reads WSHSY; CDR2 reads SAAADI. The CDR3 sequence: CASSPDSSNQPQHF. In DNA form, the CDR3 reads TGCGCCAGCAGCCCTGACAGCTCCAATCAGCCCCAGCATTTT.

The V gene is TRBV6-6, the J gene TRBJ2-2; 8 bases are a match to TRBD1. CDR1 MNHNY and CDR2 SVGAGI come from the germline V gene (reference sequence). The length of the CDR3 is 14 residues. V lost 10 bases and J lost 3; bases outside the gene matches: 7. In DNA form, the CDR3 reads TGTGCCACTTCCGGGACAGGTTACACCGGGGAGCTGTTTTTT. Translated: CATSGTGYTGELFF.

The chain combines TRBV5-1 with TRBJ2-1; 11 bases fit TRBD2. The CDR3 spans 15 residues. Unmatched junction bases numbered 6, after V lost 3 bases and J lost 7 bases. Germline loops: CDR1 SGHRS, CDR2 YFSETQ. This chain's CDR3 is CASSSTSGSANEQFF. The CDR3, as DNA: TGCGCCAGCAGCTCCACTAGCGGGAGCGCGAATGAGCAGTTCTTC.

In DNA, the CDR3 is TGTGCCAGCAGCTCGTCGACAGGGGGGTTTAATGAAAAACTGTTTTTT. Protein product: CASSSSTGGFNEKLFF. The chain combines TRBV5-6 with TRBJ1-4; TRBD1 matches at 9 bases. Unmatched junction bases numbered 7, after V lost 3 bases and J lost 4 bases. This CDR3 has 16 residues. The germline gives CDR1 SGHDT, CDR2 YYEEEE. Supplemented by reference TRBV5-6 and TRBJ1-4, the full variable domain reads DAGVTQSPTHLIKTRGQQVTLRCSPKSGHDTVSWYQQALGQGPQFIFQYYEEEERQRGNFPDRFSGHQFPNYSSELNVNALLLGDSALYLCASSSSTGGFNEKLFFGSGTQLSVL.

The rearrangement joins TRBV28 to TRBJ1-6, with D perhaps matching TRBD1 (5 bases). The CDR3 totals 17 residues. Germline CDR1 MDHEN, CDR2 SYDVKM. V was shortened by 4 bases and J by 0 bases, with 13 bases between the two germline ends. The CDR3 reads CASSSSGASSYNSPLHF. The CDR3 DNA is TGTGCCAGCAGTTCCTCTGGGGCGAGCTCCTATAATTCACCCCTCCACTTT.

The rearrangement uses TRBV11-3 and TRBJ2-3; 7 bases are shared with TRBD2. The CDR3 extends over 14 amino acids. V was pared by 6 bases and J by 2 bases, with 5 bases of the junction left unmatched. The germline V gene has CDR1 SGHNT and CDR2 YENEEA. The chain's CDR3 is CASSVAGVTDTQYF. Here the CDR3 DNA reads TGTGCCAGCAGTGTGGCGGGGGTCACAGATACGCAGTATTTT.

The chain links TRBV5-4 to TRBJ1-1; TRBD1 matches 8 bases. CDR1 SGHNT and CDR2 YYREEE come from the germline V gene (reference sequence). The CDR3 has 17 residues. Losses at the gene ends were 4 bases for V and 3 bases for J; bases not matched to a gene: 14. CDR3 bases: TGTGCCAGCAGCCCTAGCAGGACAGGGAGGTTCGACACTGAAGCTTTCTTT. Amino acid sequence: CASSPSRTGRFDTEAFF. Variable domain in full (rest from reference TRBV5-4 and TRBJ1-1): ETGVTQSPTHLIKTRGQQVTLRCSSQSGHNTVSWYQQALGQGPQFIFQYYREEENGRGNFPPRFSGLQFPNYSSELNVNALELDDSALYLCASSPSRTGRFDTEAFFGQGTRLTVV.

The CDR3 protein is CASGLDRGYGQPQHF. The CDR3 DNA reads as TGTGCCAGCGGTCTCGACAGGGGGTACGGTCAGCCCCAGCATTTT. This chain uses TRBV2 with TRBJ1-5; 9 bases line up with TRBD1. Trimming removed 8 bases from V and 6 bases from J; junction bases left unmatched: 11. This CDR3 spans 15 amino acids. Germline V gene sequence: CDR1 SNHLY, CDR2 FYNNEI.

This sequence joins TRBV6-5 and TRBJ2-7, with 7 bases matching TRBD2. This CDR3 has 16 residues. Germline lookup yields CDR1 MNHEY and CDR2 SVGAGI. With V trimmed by 2 bases and J by 2 bases, 9 bases remained unmatched. In DNA form, the CDR3 reads TGTGCCAGCAGTTACAAGCGGGGCTTAACTCCCTACGAGCAGTACTTC. Translated, it gives CASSYKRGLTPYEQYF.

This clone was recorded once. This rearrangement joins TRBV11-3 to TRBJ1-1; no reliable D call. With 3 bases removed from V and 5 bases from J, the gap between germline ends came to 10 bases. This CDR3 contains 13 residues. Germline V lookup: CDR1 SGHNT, CDR2 YENEEA. As DNA, the CDR3 is TGTGCCAGCAGCTTCGACAAAAGAACTGAAGCTTTCTTT. It encodes CASSFDKRTEAFF.